By share, the clone carrying this T cell receptor beta chain ranks as medium-sized. The antigen is undetermined. Time point indicated: late sampling 161 to 241 days after vaccination in a few convalescent patients. These data originate in a study of vaccination and CD4 T cells after COVID-19. Across the whole study: Post-vaccination sampling time points for three convalescent patients were day 14 and days 161 to 241.

The CDR3 runs to 16 residues. Losses at the gene ends were 1 base for V and 0 bases for J; bases not matched to a gene: 8. CDR1 DFQATT and CDR2 SNEGSKA come from the germline V gene (reference sequence). Overall study results and limits: With convalescent patients, a median about 90% of reactive clones emerged solely after vaccination. The authors studied relatively few convalescent patients and analyzed no early post-infection timepoints.

TCRdb reanalysed the PCR reads using MiXCR and keeps one entry per CDR3 protein. The top ten hold more than 5.5% of the sample, which has around 26,000 distinct CDR3 sequences, 45% to 55% seen once. The V gene is TRBV20-1, the J gene TRBJ1-2; TRBD1 aligns across 7 bases. The receptor was derived from a human donor who had recovered from COVID-19. The sample in question was CD4+ T cells from blood, obtained about 7 months after SARS-CoV-2 vaccination. The CDR3 spells CSARVGQVIANYGYTF. CDR3 nucleotide sequence: TGCAGTGCTAGAGTCGGACAGGTCATAGCTAACTATGGCTACACCTTC.